This T cell receptor (beta chain) was captured by sequencing in a study of cytomegalovirus exposure and HLA in healthy donors. Study-wide context: According to later analysis, the same platform produced the roughly 130 validation and several hundred first-cohort repertoires.

Overall study results and limits: The study flagged some 170 TCR beta chains as cytomegalovirus-associated. Under in vitro conditions, a few CMV-associated chains were confirmed as specific for CMV antigens.

The V gene end was trimmed by 7 bases and the J gene end by 8 bases; junction bases not matched to a gene: 7. Germline V gene data show CDR1 as LNHDA and CDR2 as SQIVND (reference sequence). This CDR3 has 14 residues. The table came from immunoSEQ multiplex PCR; TCRdb's copy has only in-frame clones and leaves some out. The data hold about 54,000 clones, with over 85% observed a single time. Regarding this clone: The antigen remains unidentified.

The TCR originated in a woman younger than 35 in good health and CMV-seropositive. The specimen sequenced was PBMCs. The rearrangement joins TRBV19 to TRBJ2-1; 11 nucleotides match TRBD2. In DNA, the CDR3 is TGTGCCAGTATCCAGACTAGCGGGGCCCATGAGCAGTTCTTC. Translation gives CASIQTSGAHEQFF.